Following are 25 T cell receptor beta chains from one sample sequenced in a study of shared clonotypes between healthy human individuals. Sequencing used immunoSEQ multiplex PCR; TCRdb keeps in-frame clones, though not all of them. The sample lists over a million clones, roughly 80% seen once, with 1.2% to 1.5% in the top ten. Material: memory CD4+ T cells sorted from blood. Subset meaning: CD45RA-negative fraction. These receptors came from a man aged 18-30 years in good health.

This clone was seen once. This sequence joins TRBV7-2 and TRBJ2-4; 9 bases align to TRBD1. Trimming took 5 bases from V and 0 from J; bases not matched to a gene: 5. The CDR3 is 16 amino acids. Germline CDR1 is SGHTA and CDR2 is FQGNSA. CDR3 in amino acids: CASSGGTGLAKNIQYF. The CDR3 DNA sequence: TGTGCCAGCAGCGGAGGGACAGGGCTAGCCAAAAACATTCAGTACTTC.

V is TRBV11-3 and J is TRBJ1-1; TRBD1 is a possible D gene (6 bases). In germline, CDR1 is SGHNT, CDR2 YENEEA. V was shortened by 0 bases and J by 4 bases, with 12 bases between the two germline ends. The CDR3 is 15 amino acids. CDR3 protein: CASSLEPPGVTEAFF. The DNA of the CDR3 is TGTGCCAGCAGCTTAGAGCCCCCAGGGGTCACTGAAGCTTTCTTT. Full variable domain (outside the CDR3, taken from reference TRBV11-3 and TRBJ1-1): EAGVVQSPRYKIIEKKQPVAFWCNPISGHNTLYWYLQNLGQGPELLIRYENEEAVDDSQLPKDRFSAERLKGVDSTLKIQPAELGDSAVYLCASSLEPPGVTEAFFGQGTRLTVV.

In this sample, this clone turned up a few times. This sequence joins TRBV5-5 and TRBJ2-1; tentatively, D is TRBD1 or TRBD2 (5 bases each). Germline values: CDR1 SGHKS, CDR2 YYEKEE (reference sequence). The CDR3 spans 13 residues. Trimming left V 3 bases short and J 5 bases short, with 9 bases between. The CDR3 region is CASSSGPDNEQFF. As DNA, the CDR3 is TGTGCCAGCAGCTCGGGGCCTGACAATGAGCAGTTCTTC.

The CDR3 is CASSEASIVEQFF. As DNA, the CDR3 is TGTGCCAGCAGTGAAGCTTCTATTGTTGAGCAGTTCTTC. This rearrangement joins TRBV6-1 to TRBJ2-1; D call uncertain. The CDR3 loop spans 13 amino acids. CDR1 is MNHNS and CDR2 is SASEGT in the germline V gene. Trimming removed 0 bases from V and 9 bases from J, with 9 bases in between.

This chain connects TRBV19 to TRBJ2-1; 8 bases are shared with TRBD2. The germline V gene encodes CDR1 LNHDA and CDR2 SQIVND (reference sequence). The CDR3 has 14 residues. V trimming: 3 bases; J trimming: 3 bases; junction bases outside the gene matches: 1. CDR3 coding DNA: TGTGCCAGTAGTATGGGACTAGACTACAATGAGCAGTTCTTC. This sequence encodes CASSMGLDYNEQFF.

CDR3 sequence (DNA): TGTGCCAGCAGCAAATGGGCAGGGATACTCGGGTACGAGCAGTACTTC. Protein: CASSKWAGILGYEQYF. V usage is TRBV21-1 and J usage is TRBJ2-7; the table names TRBD1, a call not compared with the DNA. TRBV21-1 represents a pseudogene. The CDR3 loop spans 16 amino acids.

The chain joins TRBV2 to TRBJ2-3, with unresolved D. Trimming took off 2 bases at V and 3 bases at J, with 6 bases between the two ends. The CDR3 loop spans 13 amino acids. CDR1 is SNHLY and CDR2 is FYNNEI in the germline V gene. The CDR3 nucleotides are TGTGCCAGCAGTGAACAGCTAACAGATACGCAGTATTTT. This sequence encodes CASSEQLTDTQYF. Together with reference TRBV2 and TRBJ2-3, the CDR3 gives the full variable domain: EPEVTQTPSHQVTQMGQEVILRCVPISNHLYFYWYRQILGQKVEFLVSFYNNEISEKSEIFDDQFSVERPDGSNFTLKIRSTKLEDSAMYFCASSEQLTDTQYFGPGTRLTVL.

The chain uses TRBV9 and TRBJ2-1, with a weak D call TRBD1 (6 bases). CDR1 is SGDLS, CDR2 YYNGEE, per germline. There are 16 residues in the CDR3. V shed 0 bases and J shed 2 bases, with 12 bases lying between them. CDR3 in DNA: TGTGCCAGCAGCGTAGGGGAAGGGGGAGCCTACAATGAGCAGTTCTTC. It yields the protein CASSVGEGGAYNEQFF.

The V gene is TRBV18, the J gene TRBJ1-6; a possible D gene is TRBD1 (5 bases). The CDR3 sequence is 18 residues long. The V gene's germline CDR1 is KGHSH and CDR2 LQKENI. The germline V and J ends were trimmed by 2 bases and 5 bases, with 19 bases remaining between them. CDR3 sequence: CASSPSSIQGSNNSPLHF. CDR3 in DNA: TGTGCCAGCTCACCATCGTCGATTCAGGGATCGAATAATTCACCCCTCCACTTT.

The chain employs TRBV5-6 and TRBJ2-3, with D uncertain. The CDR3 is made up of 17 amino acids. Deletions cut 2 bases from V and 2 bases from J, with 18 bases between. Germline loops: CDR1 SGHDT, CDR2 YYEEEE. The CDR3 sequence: CASSFQYPAKLTDTQYF. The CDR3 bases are TGTGCCAGCAGCTTTCAATATCCAGCAAAACTCACAGATACGCAGTATTTT.

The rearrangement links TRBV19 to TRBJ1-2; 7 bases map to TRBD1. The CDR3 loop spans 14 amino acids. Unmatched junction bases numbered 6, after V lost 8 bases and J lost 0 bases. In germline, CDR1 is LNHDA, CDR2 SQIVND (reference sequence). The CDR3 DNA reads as TGTGCCAGTCAGGGGGACAGAGCTAACTATGGCTACACCTTC. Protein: CASQGDRANYGYTF.

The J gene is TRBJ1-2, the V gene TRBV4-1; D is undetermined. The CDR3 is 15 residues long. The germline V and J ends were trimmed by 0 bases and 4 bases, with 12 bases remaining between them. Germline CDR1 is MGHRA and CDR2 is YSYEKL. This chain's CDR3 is CASSQDPTAGYGYTF. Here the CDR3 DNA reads TGCGCCAGCAGCCAAGACCCCACCGCTGGCTATGGCTACACCTTC.

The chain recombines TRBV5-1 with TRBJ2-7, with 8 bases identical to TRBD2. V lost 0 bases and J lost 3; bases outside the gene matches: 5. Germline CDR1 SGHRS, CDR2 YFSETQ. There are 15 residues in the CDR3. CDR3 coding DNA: TGCGCCAGCAGCTTGGGGCTAGCGGGCCACTACGAGCAGTACTTC. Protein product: CASSLGLAGHYEQYF.

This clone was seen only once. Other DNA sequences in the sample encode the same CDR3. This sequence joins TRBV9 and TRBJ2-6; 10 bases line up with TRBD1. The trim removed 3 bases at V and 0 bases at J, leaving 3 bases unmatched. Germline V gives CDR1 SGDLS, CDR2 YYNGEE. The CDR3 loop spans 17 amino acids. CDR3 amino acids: CASSARQGASGANVLTF. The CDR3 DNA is TGTGCCAGCAGCGCCCGACAGGGGGCCTCTGGGGCCAACGTCCTGACTTTC.

CDR3 sequence (DNA): TGTGCCAGCAGACCCGGACAGGAGAACTATGGCTACACCTTC. Protein product: CASRPGQENYGYTF. The chain carries TRBV27 and TRBJ1-2; the match to TRBD1 covers 7 bases. V gave up 6 bases and J gave up 2 bases; unmatched junction bases: 6. CDR1 and CDR2 (germline): MNHEY, SMNVEV (reference sequence). This CDR3 is built from 14 residues.

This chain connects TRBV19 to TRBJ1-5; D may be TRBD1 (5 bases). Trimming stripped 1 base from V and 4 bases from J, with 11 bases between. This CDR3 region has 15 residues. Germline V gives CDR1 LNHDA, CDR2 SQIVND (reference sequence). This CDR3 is CASSIGGTLNQPQHF. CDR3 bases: TGTGCCAGTAGTATAGGGGGGACCCTAAATCAGCCCCAGCATTTT.

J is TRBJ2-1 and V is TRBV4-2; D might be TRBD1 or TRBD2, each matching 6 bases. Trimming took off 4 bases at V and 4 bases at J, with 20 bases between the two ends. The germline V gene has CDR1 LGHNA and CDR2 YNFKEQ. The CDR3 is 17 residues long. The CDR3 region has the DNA TGTGCCAGCAGCCTGGGGGGCGGACGAGGGACATACAATGAGCAGTTCTTC. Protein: CASSLGGGRGTYNEQFF.

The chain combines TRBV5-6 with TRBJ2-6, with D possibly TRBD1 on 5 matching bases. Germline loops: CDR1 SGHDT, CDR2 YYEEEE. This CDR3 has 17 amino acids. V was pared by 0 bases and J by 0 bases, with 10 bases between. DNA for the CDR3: TGTGCCAGCAGCTTGGGACAGTTTTCCTCTGGGGCCAACGTCCTGACTTTC. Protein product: CASSLGQFSSGANVLTF.

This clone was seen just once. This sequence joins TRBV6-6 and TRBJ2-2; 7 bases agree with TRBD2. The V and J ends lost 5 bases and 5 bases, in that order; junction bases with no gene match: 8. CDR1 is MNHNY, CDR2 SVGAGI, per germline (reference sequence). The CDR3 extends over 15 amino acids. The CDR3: CASSRWRESTGELFF. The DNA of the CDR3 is TGTGCCAGCAGTAGGTGGCGGGAGAGTACCGGGGAGCTGTTTTTT.

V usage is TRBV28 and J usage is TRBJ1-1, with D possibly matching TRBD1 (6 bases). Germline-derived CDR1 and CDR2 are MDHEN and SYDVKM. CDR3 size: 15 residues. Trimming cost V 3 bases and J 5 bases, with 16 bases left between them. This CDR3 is CASSLGGRVWTEAFF. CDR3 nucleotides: TGTGCCAGCAGTTTGGGGGGGCGGGTCTGGACTGAAGCTTTCTTT. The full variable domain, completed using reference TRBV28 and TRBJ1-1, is DVKVTQSSRYLVKRTGEKVFLECVQDMDHENMFWYRQDPGLGLRLIYFSYDVKMKEKGDIPEGYSVSREKKERFSLILESASTNQTSMYLCASSLGGRVWTEAFFGQGTRLTVV.

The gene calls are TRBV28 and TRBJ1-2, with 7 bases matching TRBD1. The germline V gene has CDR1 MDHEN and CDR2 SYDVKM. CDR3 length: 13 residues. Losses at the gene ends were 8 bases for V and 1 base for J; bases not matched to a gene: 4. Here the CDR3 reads CASGRQGNYGYTF. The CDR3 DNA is TGTGCCAGCGGACGACAGGGTAACTATGGCTACACCTTC.

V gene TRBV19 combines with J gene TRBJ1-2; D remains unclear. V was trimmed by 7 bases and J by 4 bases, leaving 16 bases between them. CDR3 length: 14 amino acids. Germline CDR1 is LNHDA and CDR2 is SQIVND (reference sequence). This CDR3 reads CASKLGTATYGYTF. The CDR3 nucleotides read TGTGCCAGTAAATTGGGCACCGCGACCTATGGCTACACCTTC.

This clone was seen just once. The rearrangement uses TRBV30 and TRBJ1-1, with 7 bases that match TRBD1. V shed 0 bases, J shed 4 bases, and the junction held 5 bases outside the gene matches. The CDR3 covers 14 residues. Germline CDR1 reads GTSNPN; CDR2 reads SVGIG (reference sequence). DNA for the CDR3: TGTGCCTGGAGTGTACTGACAGGGACCACTGAAGCTTTCTTT. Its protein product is CAWSVLTGTTEAFF.

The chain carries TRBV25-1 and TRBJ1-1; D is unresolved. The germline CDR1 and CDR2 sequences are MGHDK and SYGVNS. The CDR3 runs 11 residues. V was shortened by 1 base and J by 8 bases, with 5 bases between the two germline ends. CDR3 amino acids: CASSESREAFF. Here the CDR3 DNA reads TGTGCCAGCAGTGAATCGAGGGAAGCTTTCTTT. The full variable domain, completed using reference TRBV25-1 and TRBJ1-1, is EADIYQTPRYLVIGTGKKITLECSQTMGHDKMYWYQQDPGMELHLIHYSYGVNSTEKGDLSSESTVSRIRTEHFPLTLESARPSHTSQYLCASSESREAFFGQGTRLTVV.

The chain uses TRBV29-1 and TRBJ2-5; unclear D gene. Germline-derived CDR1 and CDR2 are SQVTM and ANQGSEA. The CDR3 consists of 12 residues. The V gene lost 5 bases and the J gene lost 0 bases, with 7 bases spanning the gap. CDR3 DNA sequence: TGCAGCGTTTTAGGGTACCAAGAGACCCAGTACTTC. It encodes CSVLGYQETQYF.